Listed below are T cell receptor beta chains from one sample, sequenced in a study of T cell changes during pregnancy in multiple sclerosis. This table comes from immunoSEQ multiplex PCR, and its TCRdb copy is limited to in-frame clones, with some not included. This table holds about 23,000 clones, roughly 91% found once. The material was CD8+ T cells from peripheral blood mononuclear cells, obtained in the first trimester of pregnancy. These receptors came from a female donor with multiple sclerosis, enrolled in a pregnancy study. CDR3s include the opening cysteine and the closing phenylalanine or tryptophan. The order of the fields is V gene, clone size, D gene, J gene, CDR3 protein, CDR3 DNA. D genes are given only for firm matches. For some rows the clone size is stated as once, few or many, or as a class when expanded; others skip it.

V gene: TRBV11-2
clone size: .
D gene: .
J gene: TRBJ2-7
CDR3 protein: CASSLVRVPYEQYF
CDR3 DNA: TGTGCCAGCAGCTTAGTGAGGGTCCCCTACGAGCAGTACTTC

V gene: TRBV4-3
clone size: .
D gene: TRBD2
J gene: TRBJ2-1
CDR3 protein: CASSQDRGGLADFRDEQFF
CDR3 DNA: TGCGCCAGCAGCCAAGATCGGGGTGGGCTAGCGGATTTTAGGGATGAGCAGTTCTTC

V gene: TRBV5-6
clone size: .
D gene: TRBD1
J gene: TRBJ1-2
CDR3 protein: CASSLEGTGEGYTF
CDR3 DNA: TGTGCCAGCAGCTTGGAAGGGACAGGGGAAGGCTACACCTTC

V gene: TRBV25-1
clone size: few
D gene: TRBD2
J gene: TRBJ2-7
CDR3 protein: CASSENVAGSYEQYF
CDR3 DNA: TGTGCCAGCAGTGAAAATGTAGCGGGGTCCTACGAGCAGTACTTC

V gene: TRBV13
clone size: .
D gene: .
J gene: TRBJ2-7
CDR3 protein: CASSLGRYEQYF
CDR3 DNA: TGTGCCAGCAGCCTTGGGAGATACGAGCAGTACTTC

V gene: TRBV27
clone size: .
D gene: TRBD1
J gene: TRBJ2-7
CDR3 protein: CASHRQGAYPSGEQYF
CDR3 DNA: TGTGCCAGCCACCGACAGGGAGCCTACCCATCCGGCGAGCAGTACTTC

V gene: TRBV19
clone size: .
D gene: .
J gene: TRBJ2-7
CDR3 protein: CASSMWPGQEQYF
CDR3 DNA: TGTGCCAGTAGTATGTGGCCAGGGCAAGAGCAGTACTTC

V gene: TRBV27
clone size: .
D gene: .
J gene: TRBJ2-7
CDR3 protein: CASSFSRTYEQYF
CDR3 DNA: TGTGCCAGCAGTTTCAGCAGGACCTACGAGCAGTACTTC

V gene: TRBV5-6
clone size: .
D gene: TRBD1
J gene: TRBJ1-2
CDR3 protein: CASSPGQAVYGYTF
CDR3 DNA: TGTGCCAGCAGCCCGGGACAGGCCGTCTATGGCTACACCTTC

V gene: TRBV7-3
clone size: .
D gene: .
J gene: TRBJ2-2
CDR3 protein: CASSLNGNTGELFF
CDR3 DNA: TGTGCCAGCAGCTTAAACGGGAACACCGGGGAGCTGTTTTTT

V gene: TRBV11-2
clone size: .
D gene: TRBD1
J gene: TRBJ1-1
CDR3 protein: CASSWGDRGSGTEAFF
CDR3 DNA: TGTGCCAGCAGCTGGGGGGACAGGGGGAGCGGCACTGAAGCTTTCTTT

V gene: TRBV10-1
clone size: .
D gene: TRBD2
J gene: TRBJ2-3
CDR3 protein: CASSECVSGTNSTDTQYF
CDR3 DNA: TGCGCCAGCAGTGAGTGTGTTAGCGGGACTAATAGCACAGATACGCAGTATTTT

V gene: TRBV7-2
clone size: .
D gene: TRBD2
J gene: TRBJ2-7
CDR3 protein: CASSLRLAGGSLGEQYF
CDR3 DNA: TGTGCCAGCAGCTTAAGGCTAGCGGGAGGGTCTTTGGGGGAGCAGTACTTC

V gene: TRBV5-1
clone size: .
D gene: .
J gene: TRBJ1-1
CDR3 protein: CASSGGRARDAEAFF
CDR3 DNA: TGCGCCAGCAGCGGGGGCAGGGCGAGGGACGCTGAAGCTTTCTTT

V gene: TRBV9
clone size: .
D gene: TRBD1
J gene: TRBJ2-3
CDR3 protein: CASSTRKGASLGDTQYF
CDR3 DNA: TGTGCCAGCAGCACGAGGAAGGGGGCTAGTCTTGGAGATACGCAGTATTTT

V gene: TRBV5-6
clone size: .
D gene: .
J gene: TRBJ2-5
CDR3 protein: CASSFGSWPQYF
CDR3 DNA: TGTGCCAGCAGCTTCGGTAGCTGGCCCCAGTACTTC

V gene: TRBV28
clone size: .
D gene: .
J gene: TRBJ1-3
CDR3 protein: CASSLYHRETGNTIYF
CDR3 DNA: TGTGCCAGCAGTTTATATCACAGGGAAACTGGAAACACCATATATTTT

V gene: TRBV19
clone size: .
D gene: .
J gene: TRBJ2-7
CDR3 protein: CASSIETASYEQYF
CDR3 DNA: TGTGCCAGTAGTATCGAGACAGCGTCCTACGAGCAGTACTTC

V gene: TRBV6-5
clone size: .
D gene: TRBD1
J gene: TRBJ2-1
CDR3 protein: CATGTGPYNEQFF
CDR3 DNA: TGTGCCACCGGGACAGGGCCCTACAATGAGCAGTTCTTC

V gene: TRBV18
clone size: .
D gene: TRBD1
J gene: TRBJ1-2
CDR3 protein: CASSPWDSQGPGYGYTF
CDR3 DNA: TGTGCCAGCTCACCATGGGACAGTCAGGGACCAGGCTATGGCTACACCTTC

V gene: TRBV7-6
clone size: .
D gene: TRBD2
J gene: TRBJ2-1
CDR3 protein: CASSLWTSGRANNEQFF
CDR3 DNA: TGTGCCAGCAGCCTCTGGACTAGCGGGAGGGCCAACAATGAGCAGTTCTTC

V gene: TRBV29-1
clone size: .
D gene: .
J gene: TRBJ1-1
CDR3 protein: CSVRLRNTEAFF
CDR3 DNA: TGCAGCGTCCGACTGAGAAACACTGAAGCTTTCTTT

V gene: TRBV13
clone size: .
D gene: TRBD2
J gene: TRBJ2-5
CDR3 protein: CASSLGRVSGSSRETQYF
CDR3 DNA: TGTGCCAGCAGCTTAGGCCGAGTTAGCGGGAGTTCCCGAGAGACCCAGTACTTC